A single sample is the source of the 32 T cell receptor beta chains below, sequenced in a study of STAT3 mutations in large granular lymphocyte leukemia (dated by TCRdb to the late 2010s). Study-wide findings and limitations: Every T-LGLL patient showed at least one immunodominant TCRbeta clonotype, and about half showed multiple immunodominant subclonotypes.

These receptors' targets are unknown. Library preparation employed the immunoSEQ multiplex PCR assay. TCRdb limited this immuneACCESS table to in-frame rearrangements with V and J called. A share of clones is missing; checked studies link under half to unresolved V genes, and the rest is unexplained. Across this sample there are fewer than 20,000 clones, with over 90% seen only once. Roughly 9% of the sample is held by the ten biggest clonotypes. Sample: peripheral blood mononuclear cells. The receptors here all came from a woman aged 45-65 years with T-cell large granular lymphocyte leukemia. Some clones in this sample may be carry-over from other donors' samples. The age is the age at diagnosis.

The chain joins TRBV5-6 to TRBJ2-3; the D call may be TRBD1 or TRBD2 (5 bases each). Between the trimmed V and J ends, which lost 4 bases and 9 bases, there was a span of 9 bases. Germline V gene sequence: CDR1 SGHDT, CDR2 YYEEEE. CDR3 length: 11 amino acids. The DNA for the CDR3 is TGTGCCAGCAGCCTGGGGGTGACGCAGTATTTT. Its translation is CASSLGVTQYF.

The chain carries TRBV5-4 and TRBJ2-2; 8 bases match TRBD2. Germline lookup yields CDR1 SGHNT and CDR2 YYREEE (reference sequence). J lost 0 bases, V lost 5 bases, and 3 bases had no gene match. The CDR3 is 15 amino acids. The CDR3 is CASSKRETNTGELFF. CDR3 bases: TGTGCCAGCAGTAAGCGGGAGACGAACACCGGGGAGCTGTTTTTT. The variable domain in full, completed from reference TRBV5-4 and TRBJ2-2, reads ETGVTQSPTHLIKTRGQQVTLRCSSQSGHNTVSWYQQALGQGPQFIFQYYREEENGRGNFPPRFSGLQFPNYSSELNVNALELDDSALYLCASSKRETNTGELFFGEGSRLTVL.

The CDR3 bases are TGTGCCAGCAGGGACAGGGGGCGGGACATTCAGTACTTC. Protein product: CASRDRGRDIQYF. The chain has TRBV7-2 and TRBJ2-4; the match to TRBD1 covers 11 bases. In germline, CDR1 is SGHTA, CDR2 FQGNSA. With 6 bases clipped from V and 8 bases from J, the junction kept 3 bases outside the gene matches. This CDR3 has 13 amino acids.

CDR3 bases: TGTGCCAGCAGCTCACAGGGGACGGGAGAGACCCAGTACTTC. This translates into CASSSQGTGETQYF. This rearrangement joins TRBV2 to TRBJ2-5; the match to TRBD1 covers 7 bases. Germline V lookup: CDR1 SNHLY, CDR2 FYNNEI. There are 14 residues in the CDR3. After removal of 6 bases from V and 4 bases from J, the junction contained 8 bases not matched to a gene.

DNA for the CDR3: TGTGCCAGCAGCCCGGACAGGGGTGGCCCCTACGAGCAGTACTTC. Translating gives CASSPDRGGPYEQYF. V and J are TRBV6-5 and TRBJ2-7; 9 bases align to TRBD1. V lost 6 bases to trimming and J lost 2 bases; unmatched junction nucleotides: 8. The V gene's germline CDR1 is MNHEY and CDR2 SVGAGI. CDR3 length: 15 amino acids.

V is TRBV7-9 and J is TRBJ2-7, with TRBD2 matching over 7 bases. This CDR3 is 15 amino acids long. Germline trimming cut 2 bases from V and 0 bases from J; bases unmatched to any gene: 4. Per the germline V gene, CDR1 is SEHNR and CDR2 is FQNEAQ (reference sequence). CDR3 amino acids: CASSLREAGSYEQYF. The CDR3 DNA follows: TGTGCCAGCAGCTTACGGGAGGCGGGCTCCTACGAGCAGTACTTC.

The genes are TRBV6-5 and TRBJ1-1; D not certain. The V gene's germline CDR1 is MNHEY and CDR2 SVGAGI. This CDR3 comprises 13 residues. Trimming shortened V by 2 bases and J by 4 bases, and 8 bases separated the two germline ends. DNA for the CDR3: TGTGCCAGCAGTTACGTGGTGGGCACTGAAGCTTTCTTT. The encoded protein is CASSYVVGTEAFF.

J is TRBJ1-2 and V is TRBV12-2. TRBV12-2 corresponds to a pseudogene. This CDR3 has 15 amino acids. CDR3 bases: TGTGCAAGTCGCCCCCACTCCCAGGGGGGGTGCGGCTACACCTTC. It codes for CASRPHSQGGCGYTF.

V is TRBV7-9 and J is TRBJ1-2; D not certain. The CDR3 loop spans 14 amino acids. Between the trimmed V and J ends, which lost 7 bases and 4 bases, there was a span of 16 bases. The germline CDR1 and CDR2 sequences are SEHNR and FQNEAQ (reference sequence). The CDR3 coding sequence is TGTGCCAGCAAAGGTTTAATGGCGGTCTATGGCTACACCTTC. The encoded protein is CASKGLMAVYGYTF.

This rearrangement joins TRBV13 to TRBJ2-3, with TRBD1 as a possible D gene (5 bases). There are 19 residues in the CDR3. Trimming stripped 2 bases from V and 4 bases from J, with 25 bases between. Germline lookup yields CDR1 PRHDT and CDR2 FYEKMQ (reference sequence). The CDR3 is CASSLSEAGFGVVADTQYF. The CDR3 region has the DNA TGTGCCAGCAGCTTATCCGAGGCAGGGTTTGGTGTTGTCGCAGATACGCAGTATTTT.

This rearrangement joins TRBV14 to TRBJ1-1, with TRBD1 matching 8 bases. Trimming at V came to 3 bases and at J to 0 bases, leaving 3 bases not matched to a gene. This CDR3 comprises 15 residues. CDR1 SGHDN and CDR2 FVKESK come from the germline V gene. CDR3 bases: TGTGCCAGCAGCCACAGGGGGCGCATGAACACTGAAGCTTTCTTT. It codes for CASSHRGRMNTEAFF.

The chain uses TRBV12-5 and TRBJ2-5; TRBD1 or TRBD2 may be the D gene (6 bases each). This CDR3 contains 13 residues. Trimming removed 6 bases at V and 1 base at J, with 9 bases between. Germline lookup yields CDR1 LGHNT and CDR2 FRNRAP. CDR3 sequence (DNA): TGTGCTAGTGGCGGGGGCAGCCAAGAGACCCAGTACTTC. It translates to CASGGGSQETQYF.

The chain links TRBV4-1 to TRBJ2-7, with TRBD2 matching 13 bases. This CDR3 is built from 17 residues. From germline, CDR1 is MGHRA and CDR2 YSYEKL. V was pared by 2 bases and J by 6 bases, with 10 bases of the junction left unmatched. The DNA for the CDR3 is TGCGCCAGCAGCCAACGGACAGGACTAGCGGGAGCAGCCGAGCAGTACTTC. It codes for CASSQRTGLAGAAEQYF.

The V gene is TRBV9, the J gene TRBJ2-7; 15 bases are a match to TRBD2. Germline lookup yields CDR1 SGDLS and CDR2 YYNGEE. This CDR3 is built from 16 residues. J lost 3 bases, V lost 3 bases, and 4 bases had no gene match. CDR3 protein: CASSAGLAGGIYEQYF. In nucleotides, the CDR3 is TGTGCCAGCAGCGCAGGACTAGCGGGAGGGATCTACGAGCAGTACTTC.

This sequence joins TRBV18 and TRBJ1-4; D ambiguous. Germline values: CDR1 KGHSH, CDR2 LQKENI. Trimming pared 6 bases from V and 8 bases from J, leaving 16 bases between. This CDR3 is 14 amino acids long. The CDR3 nucleotides read TGTGCCAGCTCCGGAAAACGGGTGGAAGAAAAACTGTTTTTT. Translation gives CASSGKRVEEKLFF.

V is TRBV28 and J is TRBJ1-1; D possibly corresponds to TRBD1 (5 bases). CDR3 length: 15 amino acids. Trimming pared 0 bases from V and 4 bases from J, leaving 12 bases between. Germline-derived CDR1 and CDR2 are MDHEN and SYDVKM. In DNA, the CDR3 is TGTGCCAGCAGTTTATGGGGGGGGGAGAGCACTGAAGCTTTCTTT. This translates into CASSLWGGESTEAFF.

The chain recombines TRBV19 with TRBJ1-5; D unclear. This CDR3 has 16 residues. V was clipped by 1 base and J by 2 bases, with 12 bases between them. CDR1 and CDR2 (germline): LNHDA, SQIVND (reference sequence). The CDR3 sequence: CASSIVSFFGNQPQHF. CDR3 nucleotides: TGTGCCAGTAGTATAGTGAGTTTTTTCGGCAATCAGCCCCAGCATTTT.

This rearrangement joins TRBV7-9 to TRBJ1-3; D unresolved. The germline V and J ends were trimmed by 5 bases and 0 bases, with 11 bases remaining between them. CDR3 length equals 15 residues. Germline assignment: CDR1 SEHNR and CDR2 FQNEAQ (reference sequence). CDR3 region: CASSRYSYSGNTIYF. The CDR3 DNA sequence: TGTGCCAGCAGCCGATATTCGTACTCTGGAAACACCATATATTTT. Based on the CDR3 plus reference TRBV7-9 and TRBJ1-3, the full variable domain is DTGVSQNPRHKITKRGQNVTFRCDPISEHNRLYWYRQTLGQGPEFLTYFQNEAQLEKSRLLSDRFSAERPKGSFSTLEIQRTEQGDSAMYLCASSRYSYSGNTIYFGEGSWLTVV.

CDR3 residues: CASSYRDRGQETQYF. CDR3 sequence (DNA): TGTGCCAGCAGTTACCGGGACAGGGGTCAAGAGACCCAGTACTTC. V gene TRBV6-5 combines with J gene TRBJ2-5, with 10 bases aligning to TRBD1. V trimming: 2 bases; J trimming: 2 bases; junction bases outside the gene matches: 2. Germline V gene sequence: CDR1 MNHEY, CDR2 SVGAGI. The CDR3 has 15 residues.

This clone came up once. The chain joins TRBV28 to TRBJ1-5, with 10 bases aligning to TRBD1. The CDR3 is made up of 15 amino acids. V shed 5 bases and J 10 bases; nucleotides not matched to a gene: 11. Germline V lookup: CDR1 MDHEN, CDR2 SYDVKM. CDR3 in amino acids: CASSRGQGPVGPQHF. The DNA of the CDR3 is TGTGCCAGCAGTAGGGGACAGGGGCCGGTAGGCCCCCAGCATTTT.

The rearrangement joins TRBV14 to TRBJ2-5, with D perhaps TRBD1 (5 bases). Germline CDR1 and CDR2: SGHDN and FVKESK. V shed 3 bases and J shed 5 bases, with 19 bases lying between them. There are 16 residues in the CDR3. CDR3 bases: TGTGCCAGCAGCCAGCGACAGCCCCAACCCCGGGAGACCCAGTACTTC. Protein sequence: CASSQRQPQPRETQYF.

The rearrangement uses TRBV4-2 and TRBJ2-7; D tentatively fits TRBD1 or TRBD2 (5 bases each). The CDR3 consists of 15 residues. The V end was cut by 1 base, the J end by 7 bases, with 17 bases between. Germline V gives CDR1 LGHNA, CDR2 YNFKEQ. The CDR3 here is CASSQAPGPLGEQYF. The CDR3 region has the DNA TGTGCCAGCAGCCAAGCACCGGGACCCCTGGGGGAGCAGTACTTC.

The chain has TRBV4-2 and TRBJ2-7, with a possible D match to TRBD2 (5 bases). V was trimmed by 1 base and J by 1 base, leaving 11 bases between them. Germline V lookup: CDR1 LGHNA, CDR2 YNFKEQ. The CDR3 is 15 amino acids. DNA for the CDR3: TGTGCCAGCAGCCAAGTAAGTCGGGGATCCTACGAGCAGTACTTC. Translating gives CASSQVSRGSYEQYF.

This clone was seen a handful of times. V and J are TRBV9 and TRBJ1-2; tentatively, D is TRBD1 (6 bases). Germline assignment: CDR1 SGDLS and CDR2 YYNGEE. The ends were cut back, 7 bases at V and 6 bases at J, with 22 bases in the middle. The CDR3 sequence is 15 residues long. The CDR3 spells CASARGGGSTNGYTF. CDR3 nucleotides: TGTGCCAGCGCGCGAGGGGGGGGCTCCACAAATGGCTACACCTTC.

J is TRBJ2-6 and V is TRBV5-6; tentative D call: TRBD2 (5 bases). The V end lost 1 base, the J end lost 2 bases, and 10 bases lay between the germline ends. The germline gives CDR1 SGHDT, CDR2 YYEEEE. The length of the CDR3 is 16 residues. CDR3: CASSLIARAGANVLTF. The CDR3 DNA reads as TGTGCCAGCAGCTTGATCGCGAGGGCTGGGGCCAACGTCCTGACTTTC.

The chain joins TRBV20-1 to TRBJ1-1, with unresolved D. Germline V CDR1 and CDR2: DFQATT, SNEGSKA (reference sequence). The V gene lost 3 bases and the J gene lost 8 bases, with 4 bases spanning the gap. The CDR3 covers 9 residues. Here the CDR3 DNA reads TGCAGTGCTAGGAGCGAAGCTTTCTTT. This gives the protein CSARSEAFF.

The rearrangement links TRBV28 to TRBJ1-4; 9 positions agree with TRBD1. CDR1 is MDHEN and CDR2 is SYDVKM in the germline V gene. The CDR3 consists of 17 residues. J was trimmed by 5 bases and V by 6 bases; bases with no gene match: 13. The CDR3 here is CASSSITGQGRNEKLFF. CDR3 bases: TGTGCCAGCAGCTCCATCACCGGACAGGGGCGGAATGAAAAACTGTTTTTT.

This clone has more than one count but fewer than ten. The chain employs TRBV7-9 and TRBJ2-3, with D possibly matching TRBD2 (6 bases). Germline V gene lookup returns CDR1 SEHNR and CDR2 FQNEAQ (reference sequence). Trimming stripped 5 bases from V and 3 bases from J, with 12 bases between. The CDR3 consists of 14 residues. The CDR3 region is CASSLSGGTDTQYF. CDR3 coding DNA: TGTGCCAGCAGCCTCTCCGGGGGAACAGATACGCAGTATTTT.

A single count supports this clone. This chain connects TRBV19 to TRBJ2-2; D could derive from TRBD1 or TRBD2 (5 bases each). CDR3 length: 15 residues. V was trimmed by 5 bases and J by 3 bases, leaving 13 bases between them. CDR1 and CDR2 (germline): LNHDA, SQIVND (reference sequence). CDR3 protein: CASSSHRTHTGELFF. The CDR3 bases are TGTGCCAGTAGTTCCCACAGGACTCACACCGGGGAGCTGTTTTTT. The whole variable domain, remainder taken from reference TRBV19 and TRBJ2-2, is DGGITQSPKYLFRKEGQNVTLSCEQNLNHDAMYWYRQDPGQGLRLIYYSQIVNDFQKGDIAEGYSVSREKKESFPLTVTSAQKNPTAFYLCASSSHRTHTGELFFGEGSRLTVL.

The DNA for the CDR3 is TGTGCCAGCAGCCAGGGGGACAGGATCGGCACTGAAGCTTTCTTT. This translates into CASSQGDRIGTEAFF. This rearrangement joins TRBV4-2 to TRBJ1-1; 8 positions agree with TRBD1. With 3 bases clipped from V and 4 bases from J, the junction kept 7 bases outside the gene matches. The CDR3 sequence is 15 residues long. From germline, CDR1 is LGHNA and CDR2 YNFKEQ.

V usage is TRBV18 and J usage is TRBJ2-1; 7 bases agree with TRBD1. The CDR3 loop spans 16 amino acids. In germline, CDR1 is KGHSH, CDR2 LQKENI. With V trimmed by 3 bases and J by 4 bases, 9 bases remained unmatched. CDR3 amino acids: CASSPIPGQKYNEQFF. For the CDR3, the DNA is TGTGCCAGCTCACCGATACCGGGACAGAAATACAATGAGCAGTTCTTC.

The J gene is TRBJ1-2, the V gene TRBV2; 11 positions agree with TRBD1. Germline-derived CDR1 and CDR2 are SNHLY and FYNNEI. This CDR3 has 16 residues. The ends lost 10 bases at V and 4 bases at J; junction bases unmatched: 14. The CDR3: CATEPLPGTGGYGYTF. The CDR3 region has the DNA TGTGCCACCGAACCACTCCCCGGGACAGGGGGCTATGGCTACACCTTC.